The clone carrying this T cell receptor beta chain was detected ten times or more. No antigen is known for it. Germline assignment: CDR1 SQVTM and CDR2 ANQGSEA. With V trimmed by 4 bases and J by 4 bases, 2 bases remained unmatched. CDR3 length: 12 residues. These data originate in a study of response to subunit inactivated influenza vaccine. General observations from the study: The authors put forward the suggestion that each seasonal influenza vaccination may bring in only a limited number of new T cells.

TCRdb ran MiXCR on the RT-PCR reads and lists one entry per CDR3 protein. The sample contains 750,000 to 850,000 distinct CDR3 sequences, about 18% of which appear only once. The J gene is TRBJ2-7, the V gene TRBV29-1, with 9 bases aligning to TRBD1. The clonotype was recovered from a man in his fifties or sixties who received an inactivated influenza vaccine. This material consisted of PBMCs from blood, taken roughly 5 days after vaccination. Here the CDR3 reads CSVGTGAYEQYF. The CDR3 DNA reads TGCAGCGTTGGGACAGGGGCTTACGAGCAGTACTTC.